This is a list of T cell receptor beta chains from one sample in a study of CD8 T cells in Susac syndrome. TCRdb processed the immunoSEQ multiplex PCR reads anew with MiXCR; each CDR3 protein has one entry. The data contain 210,000 or so distinct CDR3 sequences, about 95% of them singletons. The sample was CD4+ T cells from PBMCs. Receptor source: a human donor with Susac syndrome. Both conserved end residues are part of each CDR3. D genes are given only for firm matches. Clone size appears in some rows only: once, few, many, or a class for an expanded clone.

d_gene: -; j_gene: TRBJ2-5; v_gene: TRBV5-1; abundance: many; CDR3aa: CASSLQETQYF; CDR3nt: TGTGCCAGCAGCTTACAAGAGACCCAGTACTTC
d_gene: -; j_gene: TRBJ2-7; v_gene: TRBV7-8; abundance: -; CDR3aa: CASSFGTGTNSYEQYF; CDR3nt: TGTGCCAGCAGCTTTGGGACCGGGACAAACTCCTACGAGCAGTACTTC
d_gene: -; j_gene: TRBJ1-4; v_gene: TRBV30; abundance: -; CDR3aa: CAWSVWGEGEKLFF; CDR3nt: TGTGCCTGGAGTGTTTGGGGAGAGGGTGAAAAACTGTTTTTT
d_gene: TRBD1; j_gene: TRBJ2-7; v_gene: TRBV20-1; abundance: -; CDR3aa: CSARVGQGSSEQYF; CDR3nt: TGCAGTGCTAGAGTGGGACAGGGCTCAAGTGAGCAGTACTTC
d_gene: -; j_gene: TRBJ1-1; v_gene: TRBV6-2/TRBV6-3; abundance: -; CDR3aa: CASSYEVMNTEAFF; CDR3nt: TGTGCCAGCAGTTACGAGGTGATGAACACTGAAGCTTTCTTT
d_gene: -; j_gene: TRBJ2-5; v_gene: TRBV5-1; abundance: few; CDR3aa: CASSLTETQYF; CDR3nt: TGTGCCAGCAGCTTAACAGAGACCCAGTACTTC
d_gene: -; j_gene: TRBJ2-4; v_gene: TRBV7-9; abundance: -; CDR3aa: CASSLVENGIQYF; CDR3nt: TGTGCCAGCAGCTTAGTCGAGAACGGCATTCAGTACTTC
d_gene: -; j_gene: TRBJ2-7; v_gene: TRBV21-1; abundance: once; CDR3aa: CASRLYGLPKYF; CDR3nt: TGTGCCAGCAGGTTATACGGGCTACCTAAGTACTTC
d_gene: -; j_gene: TRBJ1-2; v_gene: TRBV12-3/TRBV12-4; abundance: -; CDR3aa: CASSAYRNYGYTF; CDR3nt: TGTGCCAGCAGTGCTTACCGTAACTATGGCTACACCTTC
d_gene: TRBD2; j_gene: TRBJ2-2; v_gene: TRBV28; abundance: -; CDR3aa: CASSQLRGGTGELFF; CDR3nt: TGTGCCAGCAGTCAATTGCGGGGGGGCACCGGGGAGCTGTTTTTT
d_gene: TRBD2; j_gene: TRBJ2-2; v_gene: TRBV6-5; abundance: -; CDR3aa: CASSRSSGGAGELFF; CDR3nt: TGTGCCAGCAGTCGCTCTAGCGGGGGGGCCGGGGAGCTGTTTTTT
d_gene: TRBD1; j_gene: TRBJ1-5; v_gene: TRBV30; abundance: -; CDR3aa: CAWSVSDRGSSLSNQPQHF; CDR3nt: TGTGCCTGGAGTGTCTCGGACAGGGGGAGTAGCTTGAGCAATCAGCCCCAGCATTTT
d_gene: -; j_gene: TRBJ2-1; v_gene: TRBV11-1; abundance: few; CDR3aa: CASSFNRVSWNEQFF; CDR3nt: TGTGCCAGCAGCTTCAACAGGGTTAGTTGGAATGAGCAGTTCTTC
d_gene: TRBD2; j_gene: TRBJ2-1; v_gene: TRBV30; abundance: -; CDR3aa: CAFTIAGLSYNEQFF; CDR3nt: TGTGCCTTTACGATAGCGGGGTTATCCTACAATGAGCAGTTCTTC
d_gene: -; j_gene: TRBJ1-1; v_gene: TRBV6-2/TRBV6-3; abundance: once; CDR3aa: CASIRVRDTEAFF; CDR3nt: TGTGCCAGCATTCGGGTTCGGGACACTGAAGCTTTCTTT
d_gene: -; j_gene: TRBJ2-1; v_gene: TRBV18; abundance: -; CDR3aa: CASSTDPSSYNEQFF; CDR3nt: TGTGCCAGCTCGACGGACCCGAGCTCCTACAATGAGCAGTTCTTC
d_gene: -; j_gene: TRBJ2-7; v_gene: TRBV20-1; abundance: -; CDR3aa: CSARDQGWSDEQYF; CDR3nt: TGCAGTGCTAGAGATCAGGGGTGGAGTGACGAGCAGTACTTC
d_gene: TRBD1; j_gene: TRBJ2-7; v_gene: TRBV12-3/TRBV12-4; abundance: -; CDR3aa: CASSHDREQSYEQYF; CDR3nt: TGTGCCAGCAGTCACGACAGGGAGCAGTCTTACGAGCAGTACTTC
d_gene: TRBD2; j_gene: TRBJ2-3; v_gene: TRBV5-1; abundance: -; CDR3aa: CASSLGTSGGDTQYF; CDR3nt: TGCGCCAGCAGCCTCGGGACTAGCGGAGGAGATACGCAGTATTTT
d_gene: -; j_gene: TRBJ2-2; v_gene: TRBV30; abundance: -; CDR3aa: CAWSAGTDSGELFF; CDR3nt: TGTGCCTGGAGCGCGGGCACAGACAGCGGGGAGCTGTTTTTT
d_gene: -; j_gene: TRBJ2-3; v_gene: TRBV30; abundance: -; CDR3aa: CAWSTSGITDTQYF; CDR3nt: TGTGCCTGGAGCACCAGCGGAATCACAGATACGCAGTATTTT
d_gene: -; j_gene: TRBJ1-6; v_gene: TRBV30; abundance: once; CDR3aa: CAWSGGQDNSPLHF; CDR3nt: TGTGCCTGGAGTGGCGGTCAGGATAATTCACCCCTCCACTTT
d_gene: -; j_gene: TRBJ2-1; v_gene: TRBV6-1; abundance: -; CDR3aa: CASSDVGGPPYNEQFF; CDR3nt: TGTGCCAGCAGCGACGTTGGGGGCCCGCCCTACAATGAGCAGTTCTTC
d_gene: -; j_gene: TRBJ2-7; v_gene: TRBV9; abundance: -; CDR3aa: CASSAHRDVYEQYF; CDR3nt: TGTGCCAGCAGCGCCCACAGGGATGTCTACGAGCAGTACTTC
d_gene: TRBD2; j_gene: TRBJ2-5; v_gene: TRBV4-1; abundance: -; CDR3aa: CASSQDPLLAGGRTGETQYF; CDR3nt: TGCGCCAGCAGCCAAGACCCCCTCCTAGCGGGGGGCCGTACCGGAGAGACCCAGTACTTC
d_gene: -; j_gene: TRBJ2-1; v_gene: TRBV7-3; abundance: -; CDR3aa: CASRLGPNNEQFF; CDR3nt: TGTGCCAGCAGGCTGGGACCGAACAATGAGCAGTTCTTC
d_gene: -; j_gene: TRBJ2-5; v_gene: TRBV2; abundance: -; CDR3aa: CASSGLSGQETQYF; CDR3nt: TGTGCCAGCAGTGGTCTGTCGGGCCAAGAGACCCAGTACTTC
d_gene: -; j_gene: TRBJ1-1; v_gene: TRBV20-1; abundance: -; CDR3aa: CSANVPGYGTEAFF; CDR3nt: TGCAGTGCTAACGTGCCTGGGTATGGCACTGAAGCTTTCTTT
d_gene: -; j_gene: TRBJ1-2; v_gene: TRBV5-6; abundance: -; CDR3aa: CASSSAGRDGYTF; CDR3nt: TGTGCCAGCAGCTCGGCCGGGAGGGATGGCTACACCTTC